This entry lists 20 T cell receptor beta chains sequenced from one sample in a study of T cells in women clearing cervical HPV infection. Data came from immunoSEQ multiplex PCR; TCRdb stores just in-frame clones and leaves some out. This sample contains about 39,000 clones. The specimen was blood buffy coat. The receptors were gathered from a woman aged 18 to 75 with a cervical HPV16 infection that either progressed to CIN3+ or cleared (not recorded which).

Details on this clone: The CDR3 goes on 3 residues after the read ends, and that part is filled in from the germline J gene. This rearrangement joins TRBV10-1 to TRBJ1-1; D gene uncertain. The CDR3 extends over 14 amino acids. V was clipped by 3 bases and J by 2 bases, with 10 bases between them. Germline assignment: CDR1 WNHNN and CDR2 SYGVQD (reference sequence). The covered CDR3 bases are TGCGCCAGCAGTGACAGCGTCGGAAACACTGAA. This sequence encodes CASSDSVGNTE. The whole CDR3 protein is CASSDSVGNTEAFF.

Notes on this clone: The read is 3 residues too short to cover the CDR3 end, so that end is filled in from the germline J gene. The chain employs TRBV11-2 and TRBJ1-2; the match to TRBD1 covers 7 bases. CDR1 and CDR2 from the germline V gene are SGHAT and FQNNGV. The CDR3 has 14 residues. The sequenced part of the CDR3 DNA is TGTGCCAGCAGCTTAGATCTCGGGACAGCGCAA. It yields the protein CASSLDLGTAQ. The CDR3 as a whole reads CASSLDLGTAQYTF.

As concerns this clone: The CDR3 end is not reached by the read, which stops 3 residues before it; the germline J gene fills it in. The rearrangement uses TRBV19 and TRBJ2-1, with D possibly TRBD1 on 6 matching bases. CDR1 and CDR2 from the germline V gene are LNHDA and SQIVND (reference sequence). The V gene lost 5 bases and the J gene lost 2 bases, with 13 bases spanning the gap. This CDR3 has 15 amino acids. The DNA read from the CDR3 is TGTGCCAGTAGTTCTCGAGGACAGCCCTACAATGAG. Protein: CASSSRGQPYNE. The full CDR3 reads CASSSRGQPYNEQFF.

On this clone itself: The CDR3 end falls 3 residues outside the read, so it is completed with the germline J gene. The chain recombines TRBV20-1 with TRBJ2-3; 9 bases are shared with TRBD2. V shed 6 bases, J shed 1 base, and the junction held 11 bases outside the gene matches. This CDR3 region has 16 residues. Germline-derived CDR1 and CDR2 are DFQATT and SNEGSKA (reference sequence). The CDR3 bases that were read are TGCAGTGCCAAAACCGGGCGGGGGGGCCGCACAGATACG. This codes for CSAKTGRGGRTDT. The whole CDR3 reads CSAKTGRGGRTDTQYF.

To note about this clone: The observed sequence ends 3 residues before the CDR3 terminus, with the missing tail filled in from the germline J gene. The chain combines TRBV20-1 with TRBJ2-7; TRBD2 matches 8 bases. The CDR3 is 15 residues long. J lost 0 bases, V lost 6 bases, and 10 bases had no gene match. In germline, CDR1 is DFQATT, CDR2 SNEGSKA (reference sequence). The CDR3 protein is CSAAGLAGVSYEQYF. The CDR3 bases that were read are TGCAGTGCCGCCGGCCTAGCGGGTGTCTCCTACGAG.

With regard to this clone: The CDR3 extends 3 residues past the end of the read, so its final part is completed from the germline J gene. This chain joins TRBV20-1 and TRBJ2-1, with 9 bases identical to TRBD2. J lost 8 bases, V lost 0 bases, and 17 bases had no gene match. Germline lookup yields CDR1 DFQATT and CDR2 SNEGSKA (reference sequence). The CDR3 covers 18 residues. Incomplete CDR3 DNA: TGCAGTGCTAGAGATGGGGGAGGCGGGGGGGTACTTATAGATGAG. This sequence encodes CSARDGGGGGVLIDE. The complete CDR3 sequence is CSARDGGGGGVLIDEQFF.

Regarding this clone: The CDR3 extends 3 residues past the end of the read, so its final part is completed from the germline J gene. The chain is built from TRBV5-1 and TRBJ1-2, with 7 positions matching TRBD1. CDR3 length equals 14 residues. V shed 6 bases, J shed 4 bases, and the junction held 9 bases outside the gene matches. From germline, CDR1 is SGHRS and CDR2 YFSETQ. This CDR3 is CASTDDRAGYGYTF. The sequenced CDR3 bases are TGCGCCAGCACCGATGACAGGGCTGGCTATGGC.

To note about this clone: The observed sequence ends 3 residues before the CDR3 terminus, with the missing tail filled in from the germline J gene. The rearrangement uses TRBV12-3 or TRBV12-4 and TRBJ2-1, with D tentatively TRBD1 or TRBD2 (6 bases each). The germline V and J ends were trimmed by 5 bases and 7 bases, with 21 bases remaining between them. The CDR3 has 16 residues. CDR3 amino acids: CASSPEGGGYRNEQFF. The sequenced part of the CDR3 DNA is TGTGCCAGCAGTCCCGAAGGAGGGGGATATAGGAATGAG.

Concerning this clone: The read terminates 3 residues ahead of where the CDR3 ends, so the germline J gene completes it. The chain carries TRBV2 and TRBJ1-5, with 7 bases lining up with TRBD1. Per germline, CDR1 SNHLY and CDR2 FYNNEI. Losses at the gene ends were 6 bases for V and 0 bases for J; bases not matched to a gene: 5. The CDR3 is 15 amino acids. The CDR3 spells CASSGQENSNQPQHF. The part of the CDR3 DNA that was read is TGTGCCAGCAGCGGACAGGAGAATAGCAATCAGCCC.

As for this clone: The read ends 3 residues shy of where the CDR3 ends; the end is completed using the germline J gene. V and J are TRBV27 and TRBJ1-6; 9 nucleotides agree with TRBD1. The length of the CDR3 is 13 residues. The trim removed 7 bases at V and 6 bases at J, leaving 1 base unmatched. Germline V CDR1 and CDR2: MNHEY, SMNVEV (reference sequence). CDR3 DNA, as far as it was read: TGTGCCAGCAAGGGACAGGGTAATTCACCC. This codes for CASKGQGNSP. The entire CDR3 is CASKGQGNSPLHF.

Note on this clone: Coverage ceases 3 residues before the CDR3 finishes, and the germline J gene fills in the end. The chain couples TRBV2 to TRBJ1-2; D remains unclear. This CDR3 has 13 residues. Germline loops: CDR1 SNHLY, CDR2 FYNNEI. V lost 8 bases and J 4 bases, leaving 14 bases between the germline ends. The sequenced part of the CDR3 DNA is TGTGCCAGCGGACGCGGGCTATCCTATGGC. As protein: CASGRGLSYG. The CDR3 in full is CASGRGLSYGYTF.

Of note for this clone: The read ends 3 residues shy of where the CDR3 ends; the end is completed using the germline J gene. The rearrangement joins TRBV5-1 to TRBJ1-2; the match to TRBD1 covers 12 bases. The CDR3 is 15 residues long. The V segment lost 4 bases and the J segment 7 bases; nucleotides outside the gene matches: 8. In germline, CDR1 is SGHRS, CDR2 YFSETQ. This CDR3 is CASSLAGTGGSGYTF. CDR3 DNA, as far as it was read: TGCGCCAGCAGCCTAGCCGGGACAGGGGGCTCTGGC.

This clone is medium-sized by frequency. The read halts 3 residues ahead of the CDR3 end, with the missing end drawn from the germline J gene. The chain is built from TRBV2 and TRBJ2-7; the D gene is possibly TRBD1 (6 bases). V was clipped by 5 bases and J by 5 bases, with 10 bases between them. Germline CDR1 and CDR2: SNHLY and FYNNEI. This CDR3 has 12 amino acids. Partial CDR3 DNA: TGTGCCAGCAGTCCCAACAGGGACGAG. Translation gives CASSPNRDE. The complete CDR3 sequence is CASSPNRDEQYF.

A word on this clone: The read terminates 3 residues ahead of where the CDR3 ends, so the germline J gene completes it. The chain joins TRBV12-3 or TRBV12-4 to TRBJ1-2; 12 bases map to TRBD1. V lost 7 bases to trimming and J lost 3 bases; unmatched junction nucleotides: 6. This CDR3 is built from 15 residues. CDR3 DNA, as far as it was read: TGTGCCAGCAAACCGGGACAGGGGGCCGACTATGGC. Translated, it gives CASKPGQGADYG. The entire CDR3 protein is CASKPGQGADYGYTF.

As for this clone: The read ends 3 residues early relative to the CDR3; the germline J gene fills the gap. Other DNA sequences in this sample translate to the same CDR3. V is TRBV6-1 and J is TRBJ1-2; the D gene is possibly TRBD1 (6 bases). Germline CDR1 reads MNHNS; CDR2 reads SASEGT. V gave up 4 bases and J gave up 0 bases, with 12 bases separating them. This CDR3 comprises 15 residues. The part of the CDR3 DNA that was read is TGTGCCAGCAGTGCCCCAGGGGCCACTAACTATGGC. It encodes CASSAPGATNYG. The CDR3 in full is CASSAPGATNYGYTF.

Incomplete CDR3 DNA: TGTGCCAGCAGTTTGGGACAGGCGAACTATGGC. Translated: CASSLGQANYG. The entire CDR3 protein is CASSLGQANYGYTF. This chain uses TRBV27 with TRBJ1-2; 8 bases are shared with TRBD1. Coverage ceases 3 residues before the CDR3 finishes, and the germline J gene fills in the end. The CDR3 is 14 amino acids. Germline loops: CDR1 MNHEY, CDR2 SMNVEV (reference sequence). With V trimmed by 3 bases and J by 2 bases, 2 bases remained unmatched.

Concerning this clone itself: Read sequence stops 3 residues before the CDR3 end, and the germline J gene provides the missing end. The V gene is TRBV19, the J gene TRBJ1-2; TRBD1 aligns across 7 bases. The CDR3 totals 14 residues. The ends lost 3 bases at V and 7 bases at J; junction bases unmatched: 8. Per germline, CDR1 LNHDA and CDR2 SQIVND (reference sequence). The CDR3 loop reads CASSIGQAGGGYTF. CDR3 DNA (partial): TGTGCCAGTAGTATCGGACAGGCTGGGGGTGGC. The whole variable domain, remainder taken from reference TRBV19 and TRBJ1-2, is DGGITQSPKYLFRKEGQNVTLSCEQNLNHDAMYWYRQDPGQGLRLIYYSQIVNDFQKGDIAEGYSVSREKKESFPLTVTSAQKNPTAFYLCASSIGQAGGGYTFGSGTRLTVV.

Concerning this clone: The read terminates 3 residues before the CDR3 end, so the remaining end is supplied by the germline J gene. The rearrangement joins TRBV5-4 to TRBJ2-2, with TRBD2 matching over 8 bases. The CDR3 is 16 amino acids. Trimming at V came to 1 base and at J to 0 bases, leaving 2 bases not matched to a gene. Germline loops: CDR1 SGHNT, CDR2 YYREEE (reference sequence). This CDR3 reads CASSLYGGANTGELFF. The sequenced part of the CDR3 DNA is TGTGCCAGCAGCTTGTACGGGGGGGCGAACACCGGGGAG.

With respect to this clone: The read terminates 3 residues ahead of where the CDR3 ends, so the germline J gene completes it. The chain uses TRBV19 and TRBJ1-4; D may be TRBD1 (6 bases). CDR3 length: 14 residues. Trimming pared 4 bases from V and 5 bases from J, leaving 11 bases between. Germline V CDR1 and CDR2: LNHDA, SQIVND (reference sequence). The part of the CDR3 DNA that was read is TGTGCCAGTAGTAAAGGACAGCCGAATGAAAAA. The encoded protein is CASSKGQPNEK. The entire CDR3 protein is CASSKGQPNEKLFF.

Comment on this clone: Read data end 3 residues before the CDR3 end; the end is taken from the germline J gene. The rearrangement joins TRBV20-1 to TRBJ1-6; 7 bases are shared with TRBD1. Germline V gene sequence: CDR1 DFQATT, CDR2 SNEGSKA (reference sequence). The CDR3 length is 15 residues. V dropped 2 bases and J dropped 0; count of bases not matched to a gene: 1. Partial CDR3 DNA: TGCAGTGCTAGACGGACAGGCTCCTATAATTCACCC. This gives the protein CSARRTGSYNSP. The whole CDR3 reads CSARRTGSYNSPLHF.